Reported below is one T cell receptor (beta chain). As yet, its antigen is unknown. Per the germline V gene, CDR1 is SGHVS and CDR2 is FQNEAQ. Trimming at V came to 3 bases and at J to 1 base, leaving 6 bases not matched to a gene. CDR3 length: 16 amino acids. Using immunoSEQ multiplex PCR, the repertoire was profiled, and TCRdb retains in-frame clones only, with some absent. The data hold about 1 million clones, with more than 60% observed a single time. This sample was included in a study of shared clonotypes between healthy human individuals. Whole-study results and caveats: Rarefaction indicated that sorted-subset sequencing remained incomplete although depth was large. For naive CD4 cells, approximately 5% of clonotypes were shared across a handful of donors.

The receptor comes from a man in his late teens or twenties in good health. Source material: memory CD4+ T cells sorted from blood. Subset described: CD45RA-negative fraction. The rearrangement uses TRBV7-8 and TRBJ1-1; 9 nucleotides line up with TRBD1. The DNA of the CDR3 is TGTGCCAGCAGCTTCCGGACAGGGGAGGAGAACACTGAAGCTTTCTTT. This gives the protein CASSFRTGEENTEAFF.